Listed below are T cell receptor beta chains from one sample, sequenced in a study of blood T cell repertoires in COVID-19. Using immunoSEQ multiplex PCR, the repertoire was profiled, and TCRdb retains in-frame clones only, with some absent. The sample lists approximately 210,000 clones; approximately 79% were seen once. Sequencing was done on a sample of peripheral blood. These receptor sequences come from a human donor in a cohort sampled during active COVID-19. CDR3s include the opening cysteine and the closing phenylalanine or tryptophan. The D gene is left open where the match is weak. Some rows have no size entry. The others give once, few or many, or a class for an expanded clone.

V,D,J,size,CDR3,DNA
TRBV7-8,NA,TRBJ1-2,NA,CASSFTDRNYGYTF,TGTGCCAGCAGCTTCACCGATAGAAACTATGGCTACACCTTC
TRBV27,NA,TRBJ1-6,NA,CASSLWLGAGSPLHF,TGTGCCAGCAGCCTCTGGTTGGGGGCTGGGTCACCCCTCCACTTT
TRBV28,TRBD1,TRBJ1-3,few,CASNTGGPGNTIYF,TGTGCCAGCAACACAGGGGGCCCTGGAAACACCATATATTTT
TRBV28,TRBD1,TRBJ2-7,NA,CASSSGTGFYEQYF,TGTGCCAGCAGTTCCGGGACAGGGTTTTACGAGCAGTACTTC
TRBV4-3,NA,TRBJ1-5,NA,CASSQDPDQPQHF,TGCGCCAGCAGCCAAGACCCGGATCAGCCCCAGCATTTT
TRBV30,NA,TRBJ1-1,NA,CAWSAQLNTEAFF,TGTGCCTGGAGCGCACAGCTGAACACTGAAGCTTTCTTT
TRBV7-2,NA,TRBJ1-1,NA,CASRTQGYKNTEAFF,TGTGCCAGCAGGACACAGGGATATAAGAACACTGAAGCTTTCTTT
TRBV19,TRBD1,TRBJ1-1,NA,CASSKDRGPSAFF,TGTGCCAGTAGTAAGGACAGGGGGCCTTCGGCTTTCTTT
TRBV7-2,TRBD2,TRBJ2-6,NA,CASSSPGTSGSGANVLTF,TGTGCCAGCAGCTCCCCCGGGACTAGCGGTTCTGGGGCCAACGTCCTGACTTTC
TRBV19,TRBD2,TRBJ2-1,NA,CASSRQTSGSYNEQFF,TGTGCCAGTAGTCGACAGACTAGCGGATCCTACAATGAGCAGTTCTTC
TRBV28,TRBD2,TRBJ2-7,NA,CASRSPSGSNNEQYF,TGTGCCAGCAGATCTCCTAGCGGGAGCAACAACGAGCAGTACTTC
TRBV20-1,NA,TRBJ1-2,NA,CSAGARVSNYGYTF,TGCAGTGCTGGTGCGAGGGTGTCTAACTATGGCTACACCTTC
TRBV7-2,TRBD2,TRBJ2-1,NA,CASSLTRERSEQFF,TGTGCCAGCAGCTTAACGCGGGAGCGGAGTGAGCAGTTCTTC
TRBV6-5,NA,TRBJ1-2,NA,CASMVQRKYGYTF,TGTGCCAGCATGGTACAGAGAAAATATGGCTACACCTTC
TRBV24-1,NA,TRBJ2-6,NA,CATSAGSSGANVLTF,TGTGCCACCAGTGCGGGAAGCTCTGGGGCCAACGTCCTGACTTTC
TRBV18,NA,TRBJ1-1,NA,CASSQLPGPQAVFNTEAFF,TGTGCCAGCTCGCAACTCCCGGGTCCGCAAGCGGTTTTCAACACTGAAGCTTTCTTT
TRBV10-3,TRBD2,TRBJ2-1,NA,CAISPSRGVAGESNEQFF,TGTGCCATCAGTCCCTCGAGAGGGGTAGCGGGAGAGAGCAATGAGCAGTTCTTC
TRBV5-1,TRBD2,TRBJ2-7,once,CASSLTSSGFEQYF,TGCGCCAGCAGCTTGACGTCTAGCGGGTTCGAGCAGTACTTC
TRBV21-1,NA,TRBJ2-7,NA,CASSAPRPRDIISYEQYF,TGTGCCAGCAGCGCGCCCCGCCCCCGGGACATTATCTCCTACGAGCAGTACTTC
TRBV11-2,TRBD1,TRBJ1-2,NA,CASSLEQGAGGYTF,TGTGCCAGCAGCTTAGAGCAGGGGGCCGGGGGCTACACCTTC
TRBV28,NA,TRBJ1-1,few,CASSLSGNVNTEAFF,TGTGCCAGCAGTTTATCGGGGAACGTGAACACTGAAGCTTTCTTT
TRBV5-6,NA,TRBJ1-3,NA,CASSWGRGNTIYF,TGTGCCAGCAGCTGGGGGCGAGGAAACACCATATATTTT
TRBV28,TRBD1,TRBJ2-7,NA,CASTQGTAEQYF,TGTGCCAGCACCCAGGGGACAGCCGAGCAGTACTTC
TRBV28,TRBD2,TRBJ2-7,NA,CASSWTSGSNEQYF,TGTGCCAGCAGCTGGACTAGCGGGAGTAACGAGCAGTACTTC
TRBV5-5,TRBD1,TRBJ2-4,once,CASSLGTDRNIQYF,TGTGCCAGCAGCTTAGGGACAGATAGAAACATTCAGTACTTC
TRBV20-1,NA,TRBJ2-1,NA,CSARVAEYNEQFF,TGCAGTGCTCGTGTGGCCGAATACAATGAGCAGTTCTTC
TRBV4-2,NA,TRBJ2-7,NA,CASSQTHEGRFSTYEQYF,TGTGCCAGCAGCCAAACCCACGAGGGAAGATTTTCAACCTACGAGCAGTACTTC
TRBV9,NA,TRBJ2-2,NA,CASSFGTPNTGELFF,TGTGCCAGCAGTTTCGGGACACCCAACACCGGGGAGCTGTTTTTT
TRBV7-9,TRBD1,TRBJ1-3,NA,CASSSPGTAGNTIYF,TGTGCCAGCAGCTCTCCCGGGACAGCTGGAAACACCATATATTTT
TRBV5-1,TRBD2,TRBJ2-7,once,CASTSGRSGYEQYF,TGCGCCAGCACCAGCGGGAGGAGCGGCTACGAGCAGTACTTC
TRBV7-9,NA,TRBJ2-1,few,CASSQQFF,TGTGCCAGCAGCCAACAGTTCTTC
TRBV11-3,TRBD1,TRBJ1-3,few,CASSHPDRDAGNTIYF,TGTGCCAGCAGCCACCCCGACAGGGATGCAGGAAACACCATATATTTT
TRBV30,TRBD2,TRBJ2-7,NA,CAWGLAGLSYEQYF,TGTGCCTGGGGTCTAGCGGGGCTCTCCTACGAGCAGTACTTC